Listed below are T cell receptor beta chains from one sample, sequenced in a study of blood T cell repertoires in COVID-19. Using immunoSEQ multiplex PCR, the repertoire was profiled, and TCRdb retains in-frame clones only, with some absent. The sample records some 300,000 clones, over 85% being singletons. Sequencing was carried out using PBMCs or T cells enriched from blood (not recorded which). These TCRs come from a woman in her twenties or thirties who had recovered from COVID-19. Each CDR3 is given with its conserved first and last residue. A D gene is named only where the DNA matches it firmly. Where a row states a size, it is once, few, many or the class of an expanded clone; other rows omit it.

j_call d_call clone_size v_call cdr3_aa cdr3_nt
TRBJ1-5 TRBD1 NA TRBV19 CASNPDRAGWPQHF TGTGCCAGTAACCCGGACAGGGCTGGATGGCCCCAGCATTTT
TRBJ2-1 TRBD2 NA TRBV18 CASSKTSGTYNEQFF TGTGCCAGCTCGAAAACTAGCGGGACCTACAATGAGCAGTTCTTC
TRBJ2-3 NA NA TRBV12-5 CASGPTGQIFLGLTDTQYF TGTGCTAGTGGCCCTACCGGACAAATCTTTCTCGGTCTTACAGATACGCAGTATTTT
TRBJ2-7 NA NA TRBV19 CASSIGGGHYEQYF TGTGCCAGTAGTATAGGAGGAGGCCACTACGAGCAGTACTTC
TRBJ2-3 TRBD1 once TRBV10-3 CAISDSGTGGSDTQYF TGTGCCATCAGTGACTCCGGGACAGGAGGTTCAGATACGCAGTATTTT
TRBJ1-6 NA few TRBV5-1 CASRDQLTGNWGSPLHF TGCGCCAGCAGAGACCAACTTACCGGGAACTGGGGTTCACCCCTCCACTTT
TRBJ1-1 NA NA TRBV19 CASSIDRIGNTEAFF TGTGCCAGTAGTATAGACAGGATTGGGAACACTGAAGCTTTCTTT
TRBJ2-7 NA NA TRBV5-4 CASSLDSGTAYEQYF TGTGCCAGCAGCTTGGATTCGGGAACGGCCTACGAGCAGTACTTC
TRBJ1-2 NA NA TRBV28 CASSYNQRVQLNYGYTF TGTGCCAGCAGTTATAACCAACGGGTCCAACTTAACTATGGCTACACCTTC
TRBJ2-1 NA NA TRBV2 CASTDWQGSHEQFF TGTGCCAGCACCGACTGGCAGGGTTCCCATGAGCAGTTCTTC
TRBJ2-3 TRBD2 NA TRBV10-3 CAIRDARGGDTQYF TGTGCCATCAGGGACGCCCGGGGGGGAGATACGCAGTATTTT
TRBJ2-7 TRBD1 NA TRBV27 CASSLSRTGAYEQYF TGTGCCAGCAGTTTATCGAGGACAGGGGCCTACGAGCAGTACTTC
TRBJ1-1 NA NA TRBV5-1 CASSWLGVEGEAFF TGCGCCAGCAGCTGGCTAGGGGTAGAAGGTGAAGCTTTCTTT
TRBJ2-7 TRBD1 NA TRBV27 CASIGQESYEQYF TGTGCCAGCATCGGACAGGAATCTTACGAGCAGTACTTC
TRBJ2-1 TRBD2 NA TRBV5-4 CASSLDRLRLAGGNEQFF TGTGCCAGCAGCTTGGATCGCCTCAGGCTAGCGGGAGGCAATGAGCAGTTCTTC
TRBJ2-1 TRBD2 NA TRBV7-2 CASSRPAGDNEQFF TGTGCCAGCAGCCGCCCAGCGGGAGACAATGAGCAGTTCTTC
TRBJ1-1 TRBD1 NA TRBV2 CASSPQGQGRSFF TGTGCCAGCAGTCCTCAGGGACAGGGGAGATCTTTCTTT
TRBJ2-2 TRBD2 NA TRBV19 CASSKGLAAMNTGELFF TGTGCCAGTAGTAAAGGACTAGCGGCAATGAACACCGGGGAGCTGTTTTTT
TRBJ2-5 NA NA TRBV4-1 CASSQDETQGGETQYF TGCGCCAGCAGCCAAGACGAGACACAGGGTGGAGAGACCCAGTACTTC
TRBJ1-1 TRBD1 NA TRBV7-9 CASSTGTGDIGTEAFF TGTGCCAGCAGCACCGGGACAGGGGATATCGGCACTGAAGCTTTCTTT
TRBJ1-2 NA NA TRBV3-1/TRBV3-2 CASSRGVLNYGYTF TGTGCCAGCAGCCGCGGGGTACTTAACTATGGCTACACCTTC
TRBJ1-2 NA once TRBV7-2 CASSPIRGGKYGYTF TGTGCCAGCAGCCCAATTCGAGGGGGTAAATATGGCTACACCTTC
TRBJ1-5 NA NA TRBV4-3 CASSHWYPREPQHF TGCGCCAGCAGCCATTGGTACCCCAGGGAGCCCCAGCATTTT
TRBJ2-5 TRBD2 NA TRBV3-1/TRBV3-2 CASSQMGPGLAGGGETQYF TGTGCCAGCAGCCAAATGGGCCCGGGACTAGCGGGGGGCGGGGAGACCCAGTACTTC
TRBJ2-3 TRBD2 NA TRBV9 CASSTGTSPASDTQYF TGTGCCAGCAGCACCGGGACTAGTCCCGCGTCGGATACGCAGTATTTT
TRBJ2-6 NA NA TRBV3-1/TRBV3-2 CASSQDASPGANVLTF TGTGCCAGCAGCCAAGATGCTAGTCCTGGGGCCAACGTCCTGACTTTC
TRBJ2-5 TRBD1 NA TRBV19 CATRSRGLGGETQYF TGTGCCACGCGAAGCAGGGGGCTTGGGGGGGAGACCCAGTACTTC
TRBJ1-2 TRBD1 once TRBV18 CASSPPRGNRGLGGYTF TGTGCCAGCTCACCACCGAGGGGTAACAGGGGTCTTGGTGGCTACACCTTC
TRBJ1-2 TRBD1 NA TRBV27 CASSRDRGYGYTF TGTGCCAGCAGCCGGGACAGGGGGTATGGCTACACCTTC
TRBJ1-5 NA NA TRBV28 CASSPHRVSPYQPQHF TGTGCCAGCAGTCCACACCGGGTCTCTCCCTATCAGCCCCAGCATTTT
TRBJ1-1 NA NA TRBV27 CASSLYGQGRNTEAFF TGTGCCAGCAGTTTATACGGCCAGGGGCGGAACACTGAAGCTTTCTTT
TRBJ2-2 NA NA TRBV9 CASSVSGTHNTGELFF TGTGCCAGCAGCGTAAGCGGGACACACAACACCGGGGAGCTGTTTTTT
TRBJ2-2 NA once TRBV14 CASSLRTVDTGELFF TGTGCCAGCAGCCTAAGGACAGTGGACACCGGGGAGCTGTTTTTT
TRBJ1-1 NA NA TRBV6-4 CASRLQLNTEAFF TGTGCCAGCAGATTACAGCTGAACACTGAAGCTTTCTTT
TRBJ1-2 NA NA TRBV10-3 CAISDRGIDYGYTF TGTGCCATCAGTGACAGGGGTATCGACTATGGCTACACCTTC
TRBJ2-1 NA once TRBV19 CASIADHTYWPYNEQFF TGTGCCAGTATAGCAGATCACACCTATTGGCCCTACAATGAGCAGTTCTTC
TRBJ1-2 NA NA TRBV7-9 CASSLYLKRMTNYGYTF TGTGCCAGCAGCTTATATCTTAAGAGAATGACTAACTATGGCTACACCTTC
TRBJ2-7 TRBD1 NA TRBV28 CAIFQAGTVGEQYF TGTGCCATCTTTCAAGCCGGGACAGTGGGCGAGCAGTACTTC
TRBJ2-5 NA NA TRBV5-6 CASSPGGTAIQETQYF TGTGCCAGCAGTCCTGGGGGGACGGCGATCCAAGAGACCCAGTACTTC
TRBJ2-7 TRBD1 NA TRBV3-1/TRBV3-2 CASSQVILGTAPYEQYF TGTGCCAGCAGCCAAGTCATTTTAGGGACAGCCCCCTACGAGCAGTACTTC
TRBJ2-1 TRBD2 NA TRBV6-1 CASSAIVGRRYNEQFF TGTGCCAGCAGTGCGATTGTCGGGAGGAGGTACAATGAGCAGTTCTTC
TRBJ1-1 NA NA TRBV5-1 CASSLGGPGSAEAFF TGCGCCAGCAGCTTGGGAGGCCCCGGAAGCGCTGAAGCTTTCTTT
TRBJ2-3 TRBD2 NA TRBV5-4 CASSAGGGRTDTQYF TGTGCCAGCAGCGCGGGGGGCGGGCGCACAGATACGCAGTATTTT
TRBJ1-2 TRBD1 NA TRBV10-2 CASSPDRVYGYTF TGCGCCAGCAGTCCGGACAGGGTCTATGGCTACACCTTC
TRBJ1-2 NA NA TRBV12-3/TRBV12-4 CASSPGVGEGYTF TGTGCCAGCAGCCCCGGCGTAGGGGAAGGCTACACCTTC
TRBJ1-5 TRBD1 NA TRBV24-1 CATSARGVYQPQHF TGTGCCACCAGTGCCAGGGGGGTCTATCAGCCCCAGCATTTT
TRBJ2-3 NA NA TRBV5-4 CASSLMSGGGTDTQYF TGTGCCAGCAGCTTGATGTCAGGAGGTGGCACAGATACGCAGTATTTT
TRBJ2-7 TRBD1 NA TRBV7-2 CASSLSGTAYEQYF TGTGCCAGCAGCTTATCCGGGACAGCCTACGAGCAGTACTTC
TRBJ1-3 TRBD1 NA TRBV4-1 CASSSTGTASGNTIYF TGCGCCAGCAGCTCTACCGGGACAGCCTCTGGAAACACCATATATTTT